Below, one TCR beta chain is given with its context. Germline assignment: CDR1 SGDLS and CDR2 YYNGEE. This CDR3 spans 21 amino acids. Trimming removed 3 bases at V and 8 bases at J, with 36 bases between. The sample originates from a study of shared clonotypes between healthy human individuals. Naive CD8 cells were CD45RO-negative, positively selected for CCR7, excluding terminally differentiated effector memory CD45RA+ cells. Recent acute infections and vaccinations were absent in the healthy HIV-negative adult donors. Replicate PCRs for sorted subsets used approximately 190 ng DNA; this equaled 30,000 to 35,000 T cell genomes. The repertoire was sequenced with immunoSEQ multiplex PCR; TCRdb's copy has only in-frame clones and lacks some. The table has approximately 1.9 million clones, about 93% seen once; the top ten hold roughly 1.7%.

This sequence originates from a man between 18 and 35 years old in good health. Some clones in this sample may be carry-over from other donors' samples. Sequencing was performed on naive CD8+ T cells from PBMCs. J is TRBJ2-1 and V is TRBV9; tentatively, D is TRBD2 (7 bases). DNA of the CDR3: TGTGCCAGCAGCGCCCCACCGGACAGCCTAACAGGCGGGAGAGAGTTACATGAGCAGTTCTTC. Translating it yields CASSAPPDSLTGGRELHEQFF.